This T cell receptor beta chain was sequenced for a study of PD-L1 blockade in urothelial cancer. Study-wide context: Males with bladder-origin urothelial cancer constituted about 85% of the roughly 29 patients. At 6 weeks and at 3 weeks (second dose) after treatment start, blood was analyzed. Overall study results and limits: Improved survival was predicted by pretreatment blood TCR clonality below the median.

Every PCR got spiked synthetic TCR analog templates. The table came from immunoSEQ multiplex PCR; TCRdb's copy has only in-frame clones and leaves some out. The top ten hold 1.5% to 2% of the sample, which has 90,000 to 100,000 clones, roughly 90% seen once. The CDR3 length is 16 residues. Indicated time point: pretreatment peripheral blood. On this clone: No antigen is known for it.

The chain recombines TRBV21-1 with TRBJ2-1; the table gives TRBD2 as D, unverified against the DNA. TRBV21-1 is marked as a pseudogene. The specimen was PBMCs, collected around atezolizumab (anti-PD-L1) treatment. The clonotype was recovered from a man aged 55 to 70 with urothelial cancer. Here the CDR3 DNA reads TGTGCCAGGGGGGGGAACGGTTGTGGCGAGTACAATGAGCAGTTCTTC. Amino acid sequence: CARGGNGCGEYNEQFF.